This passage covers 9 T cell receptor beta chains from one sample sequenced in a study of shared clonotypes between healthy human individuals. Measured with immunoSEQ multiplex PCR; TCRdb has only the in-frame clones, and not every one. Here the sample spans almost 750,000 clones, over 60% being singletons. Sequencing used memory CD4+ T cells sorted from blood. Indicated subset: CD45RA-negative fraction. The receptors were gathered from a woman aged 25 to 39 in good health.

V and J are TRBV27 and TRBJ2-7, with TRBD1 as a possible D gene (8 bases). The CDR3 runs to 16 residues. CDR1 is MNHEY and CDR2 is SMNVEV in the germline V gene (reference sequence). Trimming stripped 5 bases from V and 0 bases from J, with 17 bases between. As DNA, the CDR3 is TGTGCCAGCAGTCGAAGGACAGGGAGGGCCTCCTACGAGCAGTACTTC. Its protein product is CASSRRTGRASYEQYF.

V is TRBV5-5 and J is TRBJ1-2, with a tentative D call TRBD1 (5 bases). V lost 1 base and J lost 2, with 6 bases in between. The CDR3 consists of 13 residues. CDR1 and CDR2 (germline): SGHKS, YYEKEE (reference sequence). The CDR3 DNA follows: TGTGCCAGCAGCTTGAGACAGAACTATGGCTACACCTTC. Its translation: CASSLRQNYGYTF.

The table lists this clone with a count of one. This sequence joins TRBV5-8 and TRBJ2-1; unclear D gene. Trimming removed 7 bases at V and 6 bases at J, with 8 bases between. The CDR3 covers 11 residues. Looked up from germline, CDR1 is SGHTS and CDR2 is YDEGEE. The CDR3 DNA follows: TGTGCCAGCGTTTGGTTCAATGAGCAGTTCTTC. The encoded protein is CASVWFNEQFF. The full variable domain, completed using reference TRBV5-8 and TRBJ2-1, is EAGVTQSPTHLIKTRGQQATLRCSPISGHTSVYWYQQALGLGLQFLLWYDEGEERNRGNFPPRFSGRQFPNYSSELNVNALELEDSALYLCASVWFNEQFFGPGTRLTVL.

The CDR3 DNA sequence: TGCGCCAGCACCCTGGGCACCGACACCGGGGAGCTGTTTTTT. The encoded protein is CASTLGTDTGELFF. V usage is TRBV5-1 and J usage is TRBJ2-2; D not certain. V lost 6 bases to trimming and J lost 3 bases, with 12 bases between them. Germline V CDR1 and CDR2: SGHRS, YFSETQ. The CDR3 extends over 14 amino acids.

The rearrangement joins TRBV2 to TRBJ2-3; 15 bases map to TRBD2. Germline CDR1 SNHLY, CDR2 FYNNEI. The length of the CDR3 is 18 residues. The V segment lost 2 bases and the J segment 3 bases; nucleotides outside the gene matches: 6. CDR3 sequence: CASSEPGLAGGGTDTQYF. CDR3 nucleotide sequence: TGTGCCAGCAGTGAACCCGGACTAGCGGGAGGGGGGACAGATACGCAGTATTTT. Using reference TRBV2 and TRBJ2-3 for the parts outside the CDR3, the full variable domain is EPEVTQTPSHQVTQMGQEVILRCVPISNHLYFYWYRQILGQKVEFLVSFYNNEISEKSEIFDDQFSVERPDGSNFTLKIRSTKLEDSAMYFCASSEPGLAGGGTDTQYFGPGTRLTVL.

The rearrangement uses TRBV7-2 and TRBJ2-7; D possibly corresponds to TRBD1 (5 bases). Germline V gene data show CDR1 as SGHTA and CDR2 as FQGNSA. This CDR3 contains 16 residues. Trimming shortened V by 2 bases and J by 0 bases, and 14 bases separated the two germline ends. Written as DNA, the CDR3 is TGTGCCAGCAGCTTAATTCATCGGACAAGCTCCTACGAGCAGTACTTC. It yields the protein CASSLIHRTSSYEQYF.

The chain couples TRBV28 to TRBJ1-5; D remains unclear. Trimming stripped 5 bases from V and 14 bases from J, with 19 bases between. The CDR3 totals 13 residues. Germline-derived CDR1 and CDR2 are MDHEN and SYDVKM. CDR3 region: CASSPSRTPIKHF. In nucleotides, the CDR3 is TGTGCCAGCAGTCCCTCTCGGACCCCCATTAAGCATTTT.

J is TRBJ2-3 and V is TRBV5-1; D gene unclear. Germline-derived CDR1 and CDR2 are SGHRS and YFSETQ. The CDR3 has 14 residues. V was clipped by 4 bases and J by 3 bases, with 12 bases between them. CDR3: CASSKGQETDTQYF. DNA of the CDR3: TGCGCCAGCAGCAAGGGCCAGGAGACAGATACGCAGTATTTT.

CDR3 residues: CASNGGTYEQYF. CDR3 nucleotide sequence: TGTGCCAGCAATGGGGGAACGTACGAGCAGTACTTC. V gene TRBV28 combines with J gene TRBJ2-7, with D perhaps matching TRBD1 or TRBD2 (5 bases each). Germline V gives CDR1 MDHEN, CDR2 SYDVKM. The V and J ends lost 7 bases and 4 bases respectively, with 11 bases between them. The CDR3 has 12 amino acids. The full variable domain, its missing parts supplied by reference TRBV28 and TRBJ2-7, is DVKVTQSSRYLVKRTGEKVFLECVQDMDHENMFWYRQDPGLGLRLIYFSYDVKMKEKGDIPEGYSVSREKKERFSLILESASTNQTSMYLCASNGGTYEQYFGPGTRLTVT.